This T cell receptor beta chain was sequenced for a study of cytomegalovirus exposure and HLA in healthy donors. The CDR3 has 15 amino acids. Germline lookup yields CDR1 SEHNR and CDR2 FQNEAQ (reference sequence). Trimming cost V 5 bases and J 1 base, with 15 bases left between them. It was with 60 Vbeta and 13 Jbeta primers that the PCR ran. Some clones are missing from TCRdb's copy, which holds only in-frame ones; the method was immunoSEQ multiplex PCR. The table shows about 160,000 clones, with around 75% occurring only once. This TCR came from a human donor in good health. Sequenced input: PBMCs. The chain links TRBV7-9 to TRBJ2-7; D possibly corresponds to TRBD2 (5 bases). CDR3 amino acids: CASSPTLAPSYEQYF. In DNA, the CDR3 is TGTGCCAGCAGCCCGACTTTAGCGCCGTCCTACGAGCAGTACTTC.